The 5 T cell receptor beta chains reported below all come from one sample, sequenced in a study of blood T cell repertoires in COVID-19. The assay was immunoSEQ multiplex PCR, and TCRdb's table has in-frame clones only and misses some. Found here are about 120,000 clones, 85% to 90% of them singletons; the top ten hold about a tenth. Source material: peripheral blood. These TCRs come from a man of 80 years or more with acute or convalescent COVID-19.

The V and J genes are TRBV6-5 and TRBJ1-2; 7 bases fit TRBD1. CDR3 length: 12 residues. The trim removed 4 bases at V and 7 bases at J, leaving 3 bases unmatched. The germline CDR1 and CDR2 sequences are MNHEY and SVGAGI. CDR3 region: CASSLDRFGYTF. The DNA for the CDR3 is TGTGCCAGCAGTTTGGACAGGTTTGGCTACACCTTC.

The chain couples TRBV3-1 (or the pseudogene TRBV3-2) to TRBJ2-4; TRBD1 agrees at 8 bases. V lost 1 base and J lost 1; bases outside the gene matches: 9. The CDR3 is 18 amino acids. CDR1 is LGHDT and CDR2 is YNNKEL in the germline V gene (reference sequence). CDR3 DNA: TGTGCCAGCAGCCAAGGCGGGTCAGGGGGCACGGCCAAAAACATTCAGTACTTC. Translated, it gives CASSQGGSGGTAKNIQYF.

The CDR3 DNA reads as TGTGCCAGCAGCCTAAAAAAATACAATGAGCAGTTCTTC. As protein: CASSLKKYNEQFF. The chain is built from TRBV14 and TRBJ2-1; no clear D gene. The CDR3 totals 13 residues. Per germline, CDR1 SGHDN and CDR2 FVKESK. The germline V and J ends were trimmed by 4 bases and 4 bases, with 8 bases remaining between them.

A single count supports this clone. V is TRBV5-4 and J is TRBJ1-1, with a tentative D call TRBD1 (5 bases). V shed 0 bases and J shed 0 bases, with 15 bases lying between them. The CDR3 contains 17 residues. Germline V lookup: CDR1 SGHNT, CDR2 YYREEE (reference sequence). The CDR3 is CASSLGGAGGLNTEAFF. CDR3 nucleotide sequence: TGTGCCAGCAGCTTGGGTGGGGCGGGGGGGTTGAACACTGAAGCTTTCTTT.

The CDR3 spells CASSSYLFEETQYF. CDR3 nucleotides: TGTGCCAGCTCAAGCTACTTATTTGAAGAGACCCAGTACTTC. This chain joins TRBV18 and TRBJ2-5; no firm D call. V lost 5 bases and J 3 bases, leaving 13 bases between the germline ends. The germline V gene has CDR1 KGHSH and CDR2 LQKENI. The CDR3 sequence is 14 residues long.